The entry below describes one TCR beta chain. Germline V CDR1 and CDR2: SEHNR, FQNEAQ (reference sequence). The CDR3 runs to 14 residues. V gave up 4 bases and J gave up 5 bases, with 13 bases separating them. Measured with immunoSEQ multiplex PCR; TCRdb has only the in-frame clones, and not every one. The sample has about 67,000 clones, approximately 80% seen once; the top ten hold around 8%. The source of the sample is a study of OX40 agonist ivuxolimab in advanced cancers. The sequence was collected from an adult with an advanced solid tumor such as melanoma, head and neck, liver or kidney cancer. J is TRBJ2-3 and V is TRBV7-9; unclear D gene. The starting material was CD4+ or CD8+ T cells sorted from blood, obtained in a trial of the OX40 agonist ivuxolimab. CDR3 nucleotide sequence: TGTGCCAGCAGCTACGTAAGAACCGGAGATACGCAGTATTTT. Protein: CASSYVRTGDTQYF.